Following are 3 T cell receptor beta chains from one sample sequenced in a study of cytomegalovirus exposure and HLA in healthy donors. Both 60 Vbeta primers and 13 Jbeta primers went into the PCR. Repertoires were generated with immunoSEQ multiplex PCR, while TCRdb's copy carries only in-frame clones and drops some. The profile shows more than 110,000 clones, about 70% of them singletons. The material sequenced was PBMCs. The receptor source for this set is a young man in good health and CMV-seronegative.

The chain recombines TRBV5-4 with TRBJ2-7; 10 nucleotides align to TRBD1. With 3 bases clipped from V and 3 bases from J, the junction kept 3 bases outside the gene matches. Germline CDR1 reads SGHNT; CDR2 reads YYREEE (reference sequence). This CDR3 is built from 14 residues. The CDR3 nucleotides are TGTGCCAGCAGCTCGGGACAGGGGCTCTACGAGCAGTACTTC. Amino acids: CASSSGQGLYEQYF.

The chain is built from TRBV29-1 and TRBJ2-3; TRBD2 is a possible D gene (5 bases). The CDR3 totals 14 residues. Germline CDR1 is SQVTM and CDR2 is ANQGSEA. Between the trimmed V and J ends, which lost 6 bases and 2 bases, there was a span of 15 bases. The CDR3 DNA follows: TGCAGCGTAGCGGCCCGGGGAGACACAGATACGCAGTATTTT. Its protein is CSVAARGDTDTQYF.

The J gene is TRBJ1-4, the V gene TRBV2; 8 bases agree with TRBD1. CDR1 SNHLY and CDR2 FYNNEI come from the germline V gene. The V gene end was trimmed by 8 bases and the J gene end by 7 bases; junction bases not matched to a gene: 9. This CDR3 spans 14 amino acids. The CDR3 region is CASLNGQGGEKLFF. CDR3 sequence (DNA): TGTGCCAGCCTAAATGGACAGGGCGGTGAAAAACTGTTTTTT.